Listed here are 14 T cell receptor beta chains from one sample, sequenced in a study of blood T cell repertoires in COVID-19. Sequencing was performed with immunoSEQ multiplex PCR; in TCRdb, only in-frame clones are kept and a portion is missing. The table includes under 350,000 clones, 65% to 90% detected once. The specimen sequenced was PBMCs or T cells enriched from blood (not recorded which). The source is a woman aged 40 to 55 with acute COVID-19.

The V gene is TRBV19, the J gene TRBJ2-7, with 9 bases fitting TRBD1. Looked up from germline, CDR1 is LNHDA and CDR2 is SQIVND (reference sequence). V lost 2 bases to trimming and J lost 1 base; unmatched junction nucleotides: 3. The CDR3 length is 15 residues. In DNA form, the CDR3 reads TGTGCCAGTAGTATATTTGGACAGGGGTCCTACGAGCAGTACTTC. It is translated as CASSIFGQGSYEQYF.

This chain uses TRBV14 with TRBJ2-2; the D is unclear. Between the trimmed V and J ends, which lost 3 bases and 7 bases, there was a span of 9 bases. Per the germline V gene, CDR1 is SGHDN and CDR2 is FVKESK. This CDR3 has 13 amino acids. Here the CDR3 DNA reads TGTGCCAGCAGCCACTTTCGAGACGGGGAGCTGTTTTTT. This translates into CASSHFRDGELFF.

This sequence joins TRBV6-1 and TRBJ1-5; 10 positions agree with TRBD1. Germline V lookup: CDR1 MNHNS, CDR2 SASEGT. The V gene end was trimmed by 5 bases and the J gene end by 12 bases; junction bases not matched to a gene: 7. The CDR3 covers 13 residues. The CDR3 region has the DNA TGTGCCAGCAGTCAAGGGGACAGGGGTATCCAGCATTTT. It specifies CASSQGDRGIQHF.

With regard to this clone: Other DNA variants within this sample encode the same CDR3. The J gene is TRBJ2-7, the V gene TRBV6-5; no definite D call. Deletions cut 5 bases from V and 3 bases from J, with 8 bases between. In germline, CDR1 is MNHEY, CDR2 SVGAGI. This CDR3 has 12 amino acids. The CDR3 DNA is TGTGCCAGCAGTCGAGGCGGCTACGAGCAGTACTTC. This translates into CASSRGGYEQYF.

This sequence joins TRBV7-3 and TRBJ1-1, with 8 bases matching TRBD1. The length of the CDR3 is 13 residues. Losses at the gene ends were 8 bases for V and 4 bases for J; bases not matched to a gene: 6. Germline V CDR1 and CDR2: SGHTA, FQGTGA. This chain's CDR3 is CASGQGASTEAFF. In DNA form, the CDR3 reads TGTGCCAGCGGACAGGGTGCTAGCACTGAAGCTTTCTTT.

Only one count was recorded for this clone. V usage is TRBV10-3 and J usage is TRBJ1-2, with 7 positions matching TRBD1. Germline assignment: CDR1 ENHRY and CDR2 SYGVKD. J lost 6 bases, V lost 3 bases, and 4 bases had no gene match. The CDR3 consists of 13 residues. CDR3 sequence reads: CAISDRGEDGYTF. The CDR3 nucleotides read TGTGCCATCAGTGACAGGGGGGAGGATGGCTACACCTTC.

This clone was detected only a few times. CDR3 DNA: TGTGCCAGCTCACCGGAAGGCCAGGGGGTATTGGATGGCTACACCTTC. Its protein product is CASSPEGQGVLDGYTF. The chain is built from TRBV18 and TRBJ1-2; 7 bases fit TRBD1. Trimming removed 3 bases from V and 6 bases from J; junction bases left unmatched: 13. The CDR3 is 16 residues long. The germline V gene has CDR1 KGHSH and CDR2 LQKENI.

This chain links TRBV28 with TRBJ2-5; D is perhaps TRBD2 (6 bases). V was pared by 6 bases and J by 5 bases, with 10 bases between. The CDR3 covers 12 residues. Germline assignment: CDR1 MDHEN and CDR2 SYDVKM. CDR3 DNA: TGTGCCAGCAGCCTCGGGAGTGAGACCCAGTACTTC. Amino acid sequence: CASSLGSETQYF.

The chain links TRBV5-6 to TRBJ2-3; 8 positions agree with TRBD2. The trim removed 4 bases at V and 2 bases at J, leaving 9 bases unmatched. The CDR3 contains 16 residues. The germline gives CDR1 SGHDT, CDR2 YYEEEE. The CDR3 loop is CASSISGARTTDTQYF. In DNA, the CDR3 is TGTGCCAGCAGCATTAGCGGGGCCCGCACCACAGATACGCAGTATTTT.

The chain links TRBV27 to TRBJ1-5; D may be TRBD1 (6 bases). Germline V gene data show CDR1 as MNHEY and CDR2 as SMNVEV (reference sequence). The CDR3 extends over 16 amino acids. Trimming took 5 bases from V and 3 from J, leaving 17 bases between them. CDR3 loop: CASSPLGTPLNQPQHF. For the CDR3, the DNA is TGTGCCAGCAGTCCCCTTGGGACACCTCTCAATCAGCCCCAGCATTTT.

This clone has only a few counts. The gene calls are TRBV3-1 (or the pseudogene TRBV3-2) and TRBJ2-6, with 7 bases aligning to TRBD1. In germline, CDR1 is LGHDT, CDR2 YNNKEL (reference sequence). Trimming at V came to 5 bases and at J to 4 bases, leaving 5 bases not matched to a gene. This CDR3 spans 15 amino acids. The CDR3 loop is CASSSTGVGANVLTF. The DNA for the CDR3 is TGTGCCAGCAGCTCCACAGGGGTAGGGGCCAACGTCCTGACTTTC.

The chain employs TRBV28 and TRBJ1-4; 9 nucleotides match TRBD1. The CDR3 length is 14 residues. The junction had 6 bases not matched to a gene; V was cut back by 5 bases and J by 8 bases. CDR1 MDHEN and CDR2 SYDVKM come from the germline V gene. This CDR3 reads CASSTQGAGEKLFF. The DNA of the CDR3 is TGTGCCAGCAGTACACAGGGGGCAGGAGAAAAACTGTTTTTT. Together with reference TRBV28 and TRBJ1-4, the CDR3 gives the full variable domain: DVKVTQSSRYLVKRTGEKVFLECVQDMDHENMFWYRQDPGLGLRLIYFSYDVKMKEKGDIPEGYSVSREKKERFSLILESASTNQTSMYLCASSTQGAGEKLFFGSGTQLSVL.

The chain has TRBV28 and TRBJ2-1, with 8 positions matching TRBD2. Unmatched junction bases numbered 5, after V lost 3 bases and J lost 4 bases. This CDR3 has 15 amino acids. The germline gives CDR1 MDHEN, CDR2 SYDVKM. The CDR3 protein is CASSFGLAGYNEQFF. The CDR3 region has the DNA TGTGCCAGCAGTTTTGGGCTAGCGGGTTACAATGAGCAGTTCTTC.

This clone was seen once. The chain employs TRBV29-1 and TRBJ1-2; 10 positions agree with TRBD1. The CDR3 sequence is 15 residues long. The ends lost 6 bases at V and 4 bases at J; junction bases unmatched: 11. Germline V CDR1 and CDR2: SQVTM, ANQGSEA. The CDR3 spells CSVGHWTGGIYGYTF. The CDR3 region has the DNA TGCAGCGTGGGGCACTGGACAGGGGGGATCTATGGCTACACCTTC.